Listed here is a single T cell receptor beta chain. What it binds is not known. The data derive from a study of graft-versus-host responses after intestinal transplantation. Method: immunoSEQ multiplex PCR; TCRdb's copy keeps in-frame clones and lacks some. Here the sample spans around 50,000 clones, roughly 90% being singletons. Germline V gene sequence: CDR1 MDHEN, CDR2 SYDVKM. Trimming pared 6 bases from V and 6 bases from J, leaving 9 bases between. The CDR3 sequence is 11 residues long. Broader study findings: Elevated graft-versus-host to host-versus-graft clonal ratios in allografts were recorded for patients with graft-donor T cell macrochimerism.

This sequence originates from a human donor who was the organ donor for an intestinal transplant. V is TRBV28 and J is TRBJ2-7; possible D gene TRBD2, 5 bases. Sequencing used unstimulated CD4+ T cells sorted from spleen or lymph node cells, obtained before transplant. CDR3 sequence reads: CASSTRAEQYF. For the CDR3, the DNA is TGTGCCAGCAGCACTAGAGCCGAGCAGTACTTC.